Each of the 14 T cell receptor beta chains below was sequenced from the same sample in a study of blood T cells in healthy people across ages (dated by TCRdb to about 2015). Libraries were made using 5' RACE. For sequencing, an Illumina HiSeq 2500 was employed. A second roughly 6 to 12 cycle PCR used a sample-barcoded 5' primer and a J-beta primer mix. The public sequencing data were trimmed at Q25 with fastp and processed into clonotypes with MiXCR by TCRdb, which kept only in-frame beta chains. Every CDR3 protein is listed once, alongside the most common genes and DNA of its rows. The sample profile shows about 640,000 distinct CDR3 sequences; around 43% of them were found once. Of the sample, around 30% is held by the ten largest clones. Input material: blood. The receptors here all came from a man older than 75 in good health.

CDR3 nucleotide sequence: TGTGCCAGCAGTTACGTTGGACTACCCACAGATACGCAGTATTTT. Its translation is CASSYVGLPTDTQYF. V is TRBV6-2 or TRBV6-3 and J is TRBJ2-3; weak D call: TRBD2 (6 bases). The CDR3 length is 15 residues. The V gene's germline CDR1 is MNHEY and CDR2 SVGEGT. V lost 2 bases, J lost 2 bases, and 11 bases lay in between.

The CDR3 loop is CAWTRQSNEKLFF. In DNA, the CDR3 is TGTGCCTGGACTCGACAGTCTAATGAAAAACTGTTTTTT. This chain joins TRBV30 and TRBJ1-4, with TRBD1 as a possible D gene (5 bases). Per the germline V gene, CDR1 is GTSNPN and CDR2 is SVGIG (reference sequence). There are 13 residues in the CDR3. Trimming removed 4 bases at V and 3 bases at J, with 9 bases between.

The chain employs TRBV7-9 and TRBJ2-7; D remains unclear. V lost 4 bases and J lost 0, with 10 bases in between. The CDR3 runs to 14 residues. The V gene's germline CDR1 is SEHNR and CDR2 FQNEAQ (reference sequence). This CDR3 reads CASSSGYPSYEQYF. DNA for the CDR3: TGTGCCAGCAGCTCAGGATATCCCTCCTACGAGCAGTACTTC.

This chain connects TRBV5-6 to TRBJ2-4, with a possible D match to TRBD2 (7 bases). Matching the DNA end better, TRBJ2-7 makes the J call doubtful. CDR1 is SGHDT and CDR2 is YYEEEE in the germline V gene. The CDR3 runs 16 residues. In nucleotides, the CDR3 is TGTGCCAGCAGCATTGGGTTGGGACAAGGGAGGGACGAGCAGTACTTC. Translation: CASSIGLGQGRDEQYF.

This clonotype has a count of ten or more. This rearrangement joins TRBV6-1 to TRBJ2-5; D is ambiguous. The germline V and J ends were trimmed by 7 bases and 4 bases, with 10 bases remaining between them. The germline V gene has CDR1 MNHNS and CDR2 SASEGT. The CDR3 length is 12 residues. The CDR3 sequence is CASTLISETQYF. The CDR3 DNA is TGTGCCAGCACCCTAATCTCAGAGACCCAGTACTTC.

The chain is built from TRBV5-5 and TRBJ2-4; 15 bases are a match to TRBD2. Germline V gene data show CDR1 as SGHKS and CDR2 as YYEKEE (reference sequence). This CDR3 comprises 16 residues. V gave up 4 bases and J gave up 9 bases; unmatched junction bases: 8. The CDR3 region has the DNA TGTGCCAGCAGCCCGGGGACTAGCGGGGGGTCAGGCATTCAGTACTTC. This codes for CASSPGTSGGSGIQYF.

The CDR3 is CASSRGGEVAFF. The CDR3 coding sequence is TGTGCCAGCTCAAGGGGGGGTGAAGTAGCTTTCTTT. The genes are TRBV18 and TRBJ1-1; perhaps TRBD1 as D (6 bases). The V gene lost 5 bases and the J gene lost 10 bases, with 14 bases spanning the gap. This CDR3 has 12 residues. Looked up from germline, CDR1 is KGHSH and CDR2 is LQKENI.

This clonotype was seen more than once but under ten times. This sequence joins TRBV7-9 and TRBJ2-5; 12 nucleotides align to TRBD2. Trimming took 5 bases from V and 2 from J; bases not matched to a gene: 6. The CDR3 is made up of 16 amino acids. Germline lookup yields CDR1 SEHNR and CDR2 FQNEAQ (reference sequence). CDR3 loop: CASSRLAGDLQETQYF. The CDR3 bases are TGTGCCAGCAGCCGACTAGCGGGGGACCTTCAAGAGACCCAGTACTTC.

At least ten counts were recorded for this clonotype. The chain carries TRBV14 and TRBJ2-3, with TRBD2 identical over 9 bases. The ends lost 1 base at V and 3 bases at J; junction bases unmatched: 8. Germline V lookup: CDR1 SGHDN, CDR2 FVKESK. The CDR3 extends over 17 amino acids. DNA for the CDR3: TGTGCCAGCAGCCAAGGCCTAGCGGGATACGGGACAGATACGCAGTATTTT. Translation: CASSQGLAGYGTDTQYF.

The chain has TRBV7-2 and TRBJ2-1; 13 bases map to TRBD2. The germline gives CDR1 SGHTA, CDR2 FQGNSA. The CDR3 is 18 amino acids. Germline trimming cut 8 bases from V and 7 bases from J; bases unmatched to any gene: 17. CDR3 sequence reads: CASGYLTSGRAKSNEQFF. The CDR3 DNA reads TGTGCCAGCGGATATCTTACTAGCGGGAGGGCCAAATCGAATGAGCAGTTCTTC.

This clonotype was counted only a few times. V and J are TRBV11-2 and TRBJ2-1; D unresolved. V shed 5 bases and J shed 6 bases, with 5 bases lying between them. In germline, CDR1 is SGHAT, CDR2 FQNNGV. CDR3 length equals 11 residues. This chain's CDR3 is CASSTLNEQFF. Here the CDR3 DNA reads TGTGCCAGCAGCACTCTCAATGAGCAGTTCTTC.

The rearrangement joins TRBV5-6 to TRBJ1-2; D ambiguous. CDR1 is SGHDT, CDR2 YYEEEE, per germline. Trimming shortened V by 4 bases and J by 2 bases, and 18 bases separated the two germline ends. There are 16 residues in the CDR3. The CDR3 bases are TGTGCCAGCAGCCTAGACGGCGGGTGGGCGAACTATGGCTACACCTTC. Protein sequence: CASSLDGGWANYGYTF. The full variable domain, in which reference TRBV5-6 and TRBJ1-2 provide the parts outside the CDR3, is DAGVTQSPTHLIKTRGQQVTLRCSPKSGHDTVSWYQQALGQGPQFIFQYYEEEERQRGNFPDRFSGHQFPNYSSELNVNALLLGDSALYLCASSLDGGWANYGYTFGSGTRLTVV.

V is TRBV12-3 or TRBV12-4 and J is TRBJ1-4; 10 nucleotides align to TRBD1. With V trimmed by 1 base and J by 8 bases, 7 bases remained unmatched. The CDR3 totals 16 residues. The CDR3 sequence: CASSLDRQGAREKLFF. The DNA of the CDR3 is TGTGCCAGCAGTTTAGACCGACAGGGGGCTAGGGAAAAACTGTTTTTT.

V is TRBV20-1 and J is TRBJ2-1, with TRBD1 matching 9 bases. The CDR3 runs 14 residues. From germline, CDR1 is DFQATT and CDR2 SNEGSKA (reference sequence). With 5 bases clipped from V and 6 bases from J, the junction kept 8 bases outside the gene matches. CDR3 sequence: CSAYRDRVGNEQFF. DNA of the CDR3: TGCAGTGCTTACCGGGACAGGGTAGGCAATGAGCAGTTCTTC.